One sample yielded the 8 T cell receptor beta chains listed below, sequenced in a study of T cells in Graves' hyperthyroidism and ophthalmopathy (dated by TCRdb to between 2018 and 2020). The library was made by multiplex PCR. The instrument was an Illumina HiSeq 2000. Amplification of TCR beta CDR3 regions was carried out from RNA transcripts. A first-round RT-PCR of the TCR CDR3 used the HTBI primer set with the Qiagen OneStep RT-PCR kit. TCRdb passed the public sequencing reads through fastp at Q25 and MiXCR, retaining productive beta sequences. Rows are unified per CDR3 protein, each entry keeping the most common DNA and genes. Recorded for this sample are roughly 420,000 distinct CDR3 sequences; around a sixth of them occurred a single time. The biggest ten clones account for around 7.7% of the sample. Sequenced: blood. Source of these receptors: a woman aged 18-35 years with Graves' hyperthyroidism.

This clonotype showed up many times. The CDR3 loop is CASSTMGTADTKNIQYF. In nucleotides, the CDR3 is TGTGCCAGCAGTACAATGGGGACGGCGGATACCAAAAACATTCAGTACTTC. The V and J genes are TRBV27 and TRBJ2-4; TRBD1 or TRBD2 may be the D gene (5 bases each). Trimming removed 5 bases at V and 2 bases at J, with 19 bases between. Germline CDR1 MNHEY, CDR2 SMNVEV (reference sequence). CDR3 length: 17 amino acids.

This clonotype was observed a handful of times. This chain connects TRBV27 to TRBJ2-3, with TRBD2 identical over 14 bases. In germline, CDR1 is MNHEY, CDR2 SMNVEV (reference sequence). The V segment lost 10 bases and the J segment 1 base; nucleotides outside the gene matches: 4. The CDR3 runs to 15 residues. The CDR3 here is CATLGLAGGTDTQYF. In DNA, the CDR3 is TGTGCCACCCTGGGACTAGCGGGGGGCACAGATACGCAGTATTTT.

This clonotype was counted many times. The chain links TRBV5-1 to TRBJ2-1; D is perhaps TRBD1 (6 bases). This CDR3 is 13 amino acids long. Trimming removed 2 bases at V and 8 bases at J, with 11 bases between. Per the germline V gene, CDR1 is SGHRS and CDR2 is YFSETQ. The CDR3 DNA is TGCGCCAGCAGCTTTCAGGGGACGGATGAGCAGTTCTTC. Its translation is CASSFQGTDEQFF.

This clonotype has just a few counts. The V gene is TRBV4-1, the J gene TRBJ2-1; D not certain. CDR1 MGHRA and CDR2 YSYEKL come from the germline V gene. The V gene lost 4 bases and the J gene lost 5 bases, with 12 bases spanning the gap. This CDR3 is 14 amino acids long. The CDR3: CASSPVFYHNEQFF. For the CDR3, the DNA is TGCGCCAGCAGCCCGGTTTTCTATCACAATGAGCAGTTCTTC.

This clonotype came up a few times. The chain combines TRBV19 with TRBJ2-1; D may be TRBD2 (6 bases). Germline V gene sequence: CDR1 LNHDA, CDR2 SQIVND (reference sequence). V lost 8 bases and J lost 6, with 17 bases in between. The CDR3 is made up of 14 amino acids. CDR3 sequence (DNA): TGTGCCAGTGCGGGGACCTTTACAACCAATGAGCAGTTCTTC. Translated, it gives CASAGTFTTNEQFF. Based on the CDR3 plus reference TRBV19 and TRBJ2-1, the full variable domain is DGGITQSPKYLFRKEGQNVTLSCEQNLNHDAMYWYRQDPGQGLRLIYYSQIVNDFQKGDIAEGYSVSREKKESFPLTVTSAQKNPTAFYLCASAGTFTTNEQFFGPGTRLTVL.

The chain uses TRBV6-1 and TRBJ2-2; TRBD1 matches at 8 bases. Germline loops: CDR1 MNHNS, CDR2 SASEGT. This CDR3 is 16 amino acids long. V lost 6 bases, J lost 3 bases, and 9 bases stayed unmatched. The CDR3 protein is CASSLGQAYDTGELFF. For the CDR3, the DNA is TGTGCCAGCAGCCTGGGACAGGCGTATGACACCGGGGAGCTGTTTTTT.

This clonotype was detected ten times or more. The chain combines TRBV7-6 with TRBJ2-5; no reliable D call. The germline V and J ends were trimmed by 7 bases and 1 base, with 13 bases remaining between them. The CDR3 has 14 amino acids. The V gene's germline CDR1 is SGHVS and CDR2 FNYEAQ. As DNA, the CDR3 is TGTGCCAGCACCCGCCAGCCTAGCCAAGAGACCCAGTACTTC. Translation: CASTRQPSQETQYF.

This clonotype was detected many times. CDR3 nucleotides: TGTGCCAGCTCACCGGACAGGGAAGGTAGGATTGGGCAGTACTTC. Translation gives CASSPDREGRIGQYF. The chain recombines TRBV18 with TRBJ2-7, with 8 bases aligning to TRBD1. V dropped 3 bases and J dropped 9; count of bases not matched to a gene: 13. The CDR3 extends over 15 amino acids. The germline gives CDR1 KGHSH, CDR2 LQKENI.